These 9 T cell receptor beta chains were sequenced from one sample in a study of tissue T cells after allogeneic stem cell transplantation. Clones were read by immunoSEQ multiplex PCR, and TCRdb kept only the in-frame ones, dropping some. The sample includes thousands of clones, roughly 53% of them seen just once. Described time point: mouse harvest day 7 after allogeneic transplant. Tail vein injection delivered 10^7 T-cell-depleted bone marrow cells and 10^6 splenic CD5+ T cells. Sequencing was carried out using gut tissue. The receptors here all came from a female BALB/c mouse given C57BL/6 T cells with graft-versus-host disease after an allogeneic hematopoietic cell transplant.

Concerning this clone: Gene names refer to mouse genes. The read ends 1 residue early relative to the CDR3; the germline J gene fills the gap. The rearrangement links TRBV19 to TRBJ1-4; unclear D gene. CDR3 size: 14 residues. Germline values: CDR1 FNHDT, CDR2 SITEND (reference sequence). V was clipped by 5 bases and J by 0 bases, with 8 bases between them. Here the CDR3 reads CASSHRLSNERLFF. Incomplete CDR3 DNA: TGTGCCAGCAGCCACAGACTTTCCAACGAAAGATTATTT.

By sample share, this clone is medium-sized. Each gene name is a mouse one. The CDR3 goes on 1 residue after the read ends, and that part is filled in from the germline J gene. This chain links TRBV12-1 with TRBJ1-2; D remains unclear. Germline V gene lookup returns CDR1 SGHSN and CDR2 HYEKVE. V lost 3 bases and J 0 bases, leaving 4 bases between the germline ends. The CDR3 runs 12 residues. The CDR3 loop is CASSTANSDYTF. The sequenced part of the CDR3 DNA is TGTGCCAGCTCTACAGCAAACTCCGACTACACC.

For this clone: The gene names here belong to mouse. Incomplete CDR3 DNA: TGTGCCAGCAGCCCTTCACTGGGGGGGCGCAACACCTTGTAC. It is translated as CASSPSLGGRNTLY. Given in full, the CDR3 is CASSPSLGGRNTLYF. The gene calls are TRBV3 and TRBJ2-4; 11 positions agree with TRBD2. The CDR3 end lies 1 residue beyond the end of the read and is filled in from the germline J gene. This CDR3 region has 15 residues. The V and J ends lost 5 bases and 6 bases, in that order; junction bases with no gene match: 7. Per the germline V gene, CDR1 is SNHLY and CDR2 is FYNGKV (reference sequence). Full variable domain (remainder filled in from reference TRBV3 and TRBJ2-4): GPKVLQIPSHQIIDMGQMVTLNCDPVSNHLYFYWYKQILGQQMEFLVNFYNGKVMEKSKLFKDQFSVERPDGSYFTLKIQPTALEDSAVYFCASSPSLGGRNTLYFGAGTRLSVL.

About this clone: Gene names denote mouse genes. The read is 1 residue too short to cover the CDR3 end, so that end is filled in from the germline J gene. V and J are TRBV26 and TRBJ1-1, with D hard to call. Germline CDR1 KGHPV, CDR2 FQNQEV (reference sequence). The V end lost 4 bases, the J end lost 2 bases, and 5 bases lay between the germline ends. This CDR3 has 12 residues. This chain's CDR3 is CASSPYNTEVFF. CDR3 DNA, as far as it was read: TGTGCCAGCAGTCCCTACAACACAGAAGTCTTC.

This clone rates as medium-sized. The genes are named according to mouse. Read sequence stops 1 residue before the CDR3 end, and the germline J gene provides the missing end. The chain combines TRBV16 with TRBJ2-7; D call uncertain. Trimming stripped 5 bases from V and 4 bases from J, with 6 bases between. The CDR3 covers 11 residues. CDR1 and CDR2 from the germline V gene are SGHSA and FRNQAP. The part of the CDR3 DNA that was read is TGTGCAAGCAGCCCCTTTTATGAACAGTAC. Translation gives CASSPFYEQY. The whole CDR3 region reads CASSPFYEQYF.

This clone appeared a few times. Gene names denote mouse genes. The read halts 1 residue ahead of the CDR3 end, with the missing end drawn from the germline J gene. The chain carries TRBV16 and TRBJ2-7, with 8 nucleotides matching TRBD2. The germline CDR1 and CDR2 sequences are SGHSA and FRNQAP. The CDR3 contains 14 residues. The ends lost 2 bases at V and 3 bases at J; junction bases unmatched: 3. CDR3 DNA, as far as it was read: TGTGCAAGCAGCTTATGGGGGGGGGTCTATGAACAGTAC. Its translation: CASSLWGGVYEQY. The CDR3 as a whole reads CASSLWGGVYEQYF.

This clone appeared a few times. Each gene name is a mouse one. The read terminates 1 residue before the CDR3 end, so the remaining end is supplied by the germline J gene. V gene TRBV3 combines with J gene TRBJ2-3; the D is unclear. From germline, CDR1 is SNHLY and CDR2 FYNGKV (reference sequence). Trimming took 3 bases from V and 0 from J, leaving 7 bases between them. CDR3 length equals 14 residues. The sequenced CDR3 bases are TGTGCCAGCAGCTTCAGCAATAGTGCAGAAACGCTGTAT. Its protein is CASSFSNSAETLY. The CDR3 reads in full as CASSFSNSAETLYF.

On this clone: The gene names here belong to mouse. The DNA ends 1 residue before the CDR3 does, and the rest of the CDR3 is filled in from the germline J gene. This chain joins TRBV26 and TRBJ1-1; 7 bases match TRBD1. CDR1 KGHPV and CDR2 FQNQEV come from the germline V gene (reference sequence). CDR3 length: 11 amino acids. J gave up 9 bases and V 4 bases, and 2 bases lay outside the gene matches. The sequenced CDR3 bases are TGTGCCAGCAGTCAGGGGGCGAAAGTCTTC. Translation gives CASSQGAKVF. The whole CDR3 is CASSQGAKVFF.

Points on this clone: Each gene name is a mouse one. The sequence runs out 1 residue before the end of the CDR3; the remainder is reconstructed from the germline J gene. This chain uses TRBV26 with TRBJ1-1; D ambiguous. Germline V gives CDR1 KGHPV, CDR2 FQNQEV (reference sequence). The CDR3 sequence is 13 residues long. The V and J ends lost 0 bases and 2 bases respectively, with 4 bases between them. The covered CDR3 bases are TGTGCCAGCAGTCTGTCGAGTAACACAGAAGTCTTC. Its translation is CASSLSSNTEVF. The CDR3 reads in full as CASSLSSNTEVFF.